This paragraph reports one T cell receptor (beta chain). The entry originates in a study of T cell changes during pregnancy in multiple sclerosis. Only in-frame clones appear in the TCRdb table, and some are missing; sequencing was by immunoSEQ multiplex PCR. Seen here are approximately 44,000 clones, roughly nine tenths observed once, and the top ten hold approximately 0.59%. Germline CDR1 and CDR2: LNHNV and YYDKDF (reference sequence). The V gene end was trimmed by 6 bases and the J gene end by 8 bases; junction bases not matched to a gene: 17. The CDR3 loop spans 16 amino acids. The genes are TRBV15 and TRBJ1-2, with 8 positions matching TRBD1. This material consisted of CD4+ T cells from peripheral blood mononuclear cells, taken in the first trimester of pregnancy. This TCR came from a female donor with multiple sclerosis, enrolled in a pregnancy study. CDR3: CATRLNGQGIIDGYTF. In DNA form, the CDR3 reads TGTGCCACCAGATTGAACGGACAGGGTATAATTGACGGCTACACCTTC. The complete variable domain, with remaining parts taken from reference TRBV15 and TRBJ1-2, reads DAMVIQNPRYQVTQFGKPVTLSCSQTLNHNVMYWYQQKSSQAPKLLFHYYDKDFNNEADTPDNFQSRRPNTSFCFLDIRSPGLGDTAMYLCATRLNGQGIIDGYTFGSGTRLTVV.